The present T cell receptor beta chain was sequenced within a study of blood T cell repertoires in COVID-19. Study information: Samples taken during acute and convalescent COVID-19 were collected in the United States, Italy and Spain.

The junction had 4 bases not matched to a gene; V was cut back by 0 bases and J by 5 bases. Germline CDR1 and CDR2: SGHRS and YFSETQ. There are 14 residues in the CDR3. The table came from immunoSEQ multiplex PCR; TCRdb's copy has only in-frame clones and leaves some out. The sample contains approximately 210,000 clones, more than 70% of which appear only once. The origin of this receptor is a woman of 80 years or more with acute or convalescent COVID-19. This chain uses TRBV5-1 with TRBJ1-1, with 7 bases that match TRBD1. Sequenced sample: peripheral blood. The CDR3 coding sequence is TGCGCCAGCAGCTTGGAACAGGGGTTGACTGAAGCTTTCTTT. It codes for CASSLEQGLTEAFF.